This T cell receptor (beta chain) was recovered during a study of T cells expressing NK-cell markers. At the level of the study: Underlying the TCR beta repertoires were sorted CD3+CD56+NKG2C+, CD3+CD56+NKG2C- and CD3+CD56-NKG2C+ T cells. Most of the eight sequenced donors were HCMV-seropositive; one was seronegative. Study findings and constraints: Dominant NKG2C+ clonotype frequencies of roughly 1.0-7.0% of CD8+ T cells were measured in over 5 donors.

In generating TCR beta cDNA, 5'RACE template switching with UMIs was used. TCRdb re-called the 5' RACE reads and gives one entry per CDR3 protein, without DNA. The sample includes about 540,000 distinct CDR3 sequences. With respect to this clonotype: The target antigen is unknown.

The CDR3 runs 13 residues. Germline V lookup: CDR1 SNHLY, CDR2 FYNNEI. Sequencing was done on a sample of blood T cells: a sorted CD56 or NKG2C T cell subset, CD4+ or CD8+ T cells, or bulk PBMC T cells (not recorded which). This chain connects TRBV2 to TRBJ1-5; TCRdb's D call, TRBD1, is unchecked because there is no DNA. This TCR was recovered from a man younger than 35 in good health. The CDR3 is CATQQSPDQPQHF.